This T cell receptor beta chain appears in the sequencing data of a study of identical twins. Study-wide points: A partial confounding effect on zero-insertion analyses could come from invariant MAIT and iNKT cells. The more abundant beta clonotypes in cord blood had fewer insertions, and memory repertoires did not show this. For out-of-frame beta sequences, excess twin sharing was weaker.

Unique molecular identifiers were present on cDNA, and template switching added a universal primer site. TCRdb passed the 5' RACE reads through MiXCR, listing each CDR3 protein once. The sample has some 900,000 distinct CDR3 sequences, around 12% seen once. The CDR3 runs to 16 residues. Germline V CDR1 and CDR2: MNHNS, SASEGT. V was pared by 2 bases and J by 3 bases, with 13 bases between. In this sample, this clonotype turned up a few times. Its specificity is unknown. These data also featured in a second study, about yellow fever vaccine responses in identical twins.

This TCR derives from a woman aged 18-29 years in good health. Sequencing was performed on PBMCs. The J gene is TRBJ2-2, the V gene TRBV6-1; D remains ambiguous. The CDR3 nucleotides read TGTGCCAGCAGTGAAAGGGAACGTTGGGACACCGGGGAGCTGTTTTTT. It specifies CASSERERWDTGELFF.